This T cell receptor (beta chain) was documented in a study of regulatory T cells in long-lasting Graves disease (dated by TCRdb to the early 2020s). About the investigation overall: Patients with newly diagnosed Graves' disease had been on antithyroid drugs for under 3 months. Patients with persistent Graves' disease were compared with patients with newly diagnosed Graves' disease using TCR sequencing and RNA sequencing of peripheral blood. The study was conducted in China and was registered as a clinical trial. A total of about 33 samples were covered by TCR sequencing, comprising approximately 13 persistent and roughly 20 newly diagnosed Graves' disease patients.

Broader findings and caveats from the paper: Persistent Graves' disease patients showed lower TCR Shannon entropy and fewer highly expanded clones than newly diagnosed patients, suggesting clonal expansion. Only the TCR beta chain was sequenced and analyzed. TRBV28, TRBJ1-2 and TRBJ2-5 were preferentially used in persistent disease, while TRBV20-1 and TRBJ2-1 were favored in newly diagnosed disease. The authors noted that the small sample size was a limitation that may lower accuracy. Only peripheral blood was studied, because thyroid tissue, the primary lesion, was inaccessible. Patients with persistent disease shared more public clonotypes (around 3,000) than newly diagnosed patients did (around 980).

For this clonotype: Its antigen has not been determined. Per-nucleotide qualities are absent, and no much larger clonotype sits a single base away.

Receptor amplification or capture employed multiplex PCR. TCRdb lists the instrument as Illumina HiSeq 4000. iRepertoire HTBI primers and Arm-PCR amplification of CDR3 regions were used to construct TCR beta libraries. Gel purification was performed on PCR products prior to sequencing. In the original analysis: Across samples, roughly 60 TRBV and 12 to 15 TRBJ segments were identified and used for gene usage analysis of CDR3 amino acid clonotypes. Filtered high-quality paired reads were merged into contigs using COPE and FqMerger. Contigs were aligned with BLAST to IMGT TRBV, TRBD and TRBJ reference genes, and CDR3 was defined per IMGT. Clonotypes above 0.1% frequency were classified as highly expanded clones. Shannon entropy served as the measure of repertoire diversity, while the Gini coefficient captured V-J evenness. A clonotype found in more than one individual was treated as public. TCRdb reran the public reads through fastp at Q25 and MiXCR, keeping productive beta chains. Identical CDR3 proteins give one entry, which carries the most common genes and DNA. The authors' filters were not applied to this entry. The sample records 450,000 to 500,000 distinct CDR3 sequences, around 15% of which are singletons. The ten most abundant clones make up more than 9% of the sample.

The CDR3 runs 15 residues from the cysteine to the phenylalanine. Solely the CDR3 DNA is kept, with 45 bases framed from the first base. Per the germline V gene (reference sequence), SEHNR is the CDR1 and FQNEAQ is the CDR2. Germline trimming amounts to 0 bases on V and 4 bases on J, with 4 as the count of junction bases outside the gene matches. The time point label on this specimen signifies: newly diagnosed GD, antithyroid drugs for less than 3 months. RNA was extracted from PBMCs in TRIzol for both TCR sequencing and RNA sequencing. The diagnosis of Graves' disease was made according to American Thyroid Association guidelines. Patients for the study were recruited at an endocrinology department in Xi'an, China. From each patient, about 8.9 milliliters of peripheral blood was collected into an EDTA anticoagulant tube. Ficoll Paque Plus density gradient separation was used to isolate PBMCs, and no additional T cell sorting was done. An Agilent 2100 Bioanalyzer and agarose gel were used to assess RNA quality, and a NanoDrop 2000 was used to measure RNA concentration.

The sample was also linked to a second study, of T cells in Graves' hyperthyroidism and ophthalmopathy. As that second study puts it: Graves' hyperthyroidism was defined as stable when no progression to ophthalmopathy occurred over 18 months of follow-up. Hyperthyroidism patients were aged 18 to 65 years and newly diagnosed, with disease duration of less than 2 months. Any patient with an uncontrolled infection, another autoimmune disease, pregnancy or lactation was excluded. Clinical symptoms, serum thyroxine and TRAb, thyroid ultrasound, and orbital computed tomography formed the basis for the diagnoses. The TCR CDR3 was subjected to a first round of RT-PCR using the HTBI primer set and the Qiagen OneStep RT-PCR kit. Most expanded thyroid clonotypes (frequency above 0.001) were also detected in blood, a finding suggesting that blood repertoires may reflect thyroid immune responses. Ophthalmopathy was separated from stable hyperthyroidism by a 13 V-J signature model, with 87.88% sensitivity and roughly 84% specificity obtained in cross-validation and 80%/75% obtained in testing. In validation, the model predicted progression to ophthalmopathy with roughly 70% sensitivity and approximately 74% specificity, a median of about six months before onset. To identify distinguishing TCR V-J signatures, a discovery cohort of about 100 patients was used, comprising 40 to 45 with Graves' ophthalmopathy and 57 with stable Graves' hyperthyroidism. Prospective prediction of ophthalmopathy was tested in an independent validation cohort consisting of some 18 hyperthyroidism patients and about 17 patients who later progressed to ophthalmopathy. The approximately 95 discovery patients were divided at random into training and test sets in a 7:3 ratio. The study also compared thyroid tissue and blood T-cell repertoires from over 5 Graves' hyperthyroidism patients. Once sampling was done, hyperthyroidism patients were given methimazole at a starting dose of 30 mg daily, whereas ophthalmopathy patients were given high-dose intravenous methylprednisolone. Libraries were constructed in a second round of multiplex PCR, after which size selection and purification were carried out. Libraries were sequenced paired-end with 100 bp reads on an Illumina HiSeq2000. SOAPnuke was used to process the raw data, throwing out any read that contained adapters or uncalled bases, had a mean Phred below 15, or lacked an exact constant-primer or identifier match. COPE v1.2.5 was used to merge high-quality paired reads, and clonotypes were defined as unique nucleotide sequences. MiTCR v1.1 was used to align the clonotypes against IMGT TRBV, TRBD and TRBJ reference segments. Analysis was restricted to V-J combinations with a frequency above 0.0001, which covered approximately 99% of repertoires. The TCS score was defined as F50 (clonal expansion) divided by E x V (chaos), with BLOSUM62-based TCRdist calculated between CDR3 peptides within each V-J. Welch's t-statistics and random forest reduced several hundred V-J features to some 14, which were used in a naive Bayes classifier (R e1071). Sample size was not statistically predetermined, and investigators were not blinded to group allocation. TCR Vbeta CDR3 sequencing of roughly 140 peripheral blood samples (approximately 44 ophthalmopathy, 75 to 85 hyperthyroidism and about 17 progressor patients) is reported in the paper.

This receptor was identified in a man aged 40-55 years with Graves disease. Donor details come from another sample of the same person, matched by shared clones. The rearranged chain carries TRBV7-9 and TRBJ2-7; TRBD1 fits 9 bases in the junction. Sequenced material: peripheral blood mononuclear cells (PBMCs), taken at new diagnosis, from a patient treated with antithyroid drugs. The CDR3 here reads CASSLAWDRVYEQYF. At the DNA level, the sequence is TGTGCCAGCAGCTTAGCATGGGACAGGGTTTACGAGCAGTACTTC.